This entry lists 14 T cell receptor beta chains sequenced from one sample in a study of shared clonotypes between healthy human individuals. Measured with immunoSEQ multiplex PCR; TCRdb has only the in-frame clones, and not every one. The sample records around 690,000 clones, around 90% being singletons. The sequenced material came from memory CD8+ T cells from PBMCs. Subset: CD45RO+ cells pooled with CCR7-negative TemRA cells. These receptors were obtained from a man aged 18 to 35 in good health. Some clones in this sample may be carry-over from other donors' samples.

This chain connects TRBV29-1 to TRBJ1-1; no clear D gene. V lost 4 bases and J lost 0, with 9 bases in between. Germline CDR1 and CDR2: SQVTM and ANQGSEA. The CDR3 consists of 13 residues. CDR3 residues: CSVVGLMNTEAFF. CDR3 DNA: TGCAGCGTTGTTGGGCTCATGAACACTGAAGCTTTCTTT.

This clone turned up a few times. Other nucleotide sequences in the sample specify the same CDR3. In DNA, the CDR3 is TGCAGCGTCGACGAAGCTTTCTTT. Protein product: CSVDEAFF. The J gene is TRBJ1-1, the V gene TRBV29-1; D not certain. Trimming left V 6 bases short and J 8 bases short, with 4 bases between. CDR3 size: 8 residues. CDR1 SQVTM and CDR2 ANQGSEA come from the germline V gene.

V gene TRBV5-6 combines with J gene TRBJ1-2, with D uncertain. Germline V gene lookup returns CDR1 SGHDT and CDR2 YYEEEE. Between the trimmed V and J ends, which lost 2 bases and 8 bases, there was a span of 13 bases. This CDR3 has 13 amino acids. Here the CDR3 reads CASSFRTAEGYTF. CDR3 bases: TGTGCCAGCAGCTTTCGGACCGCCGAGGGCTACACCTTC. The variable domain in full, completed from reference TRBV5-6 and TRBJ1-2, reads DAGVTQSPTHLIKTRGQQVTLRCSPKSGHDTVSWYQQALGQGPQFIFQYYEEEERQRGNFPDRFSGHQFPNYSSELNVNALLLGDSALYLCASSFRTAEGYTFGSGTRLTVV.

This clone came up a few times. The rearrangement links TRBV18 to TRBJ1-1; weak D call: TRBD1 (5 bases). Germline-derived CDR1 and CDR2 are KGHSH and LQKENI. The CDR3 sequence is 15 residues long. Trimming removed 0 bases at V and 4 bases at J, with 12 bases between. The CDR3 loop is CASSPPVRGSTEAFF. CDR3 sequence (DNA): TGTGCCAGCTCACCACCGGTCCGGGGGAGCACTGAAGCTTTCTTT.

The genes are TRBV5-1 and TRBJ1-2, with 7 bases aligning to TRBD1. The ends lost 2 bases at V and 0 bases at J; junction bases unmatched: 7. The CDR3 extends over 16 amino acids. Germline values: CDR1 SGHRS, CDR2 YFSETQ. The CDR3, as DNA: TGCGCCAGCAGCTTTCCGGGACAGACTACTAACTATGGCTACACCTTC. Its protein is CASSFPGQTTNYGYTF.

The rearrangement joins TRBV5-5 to TRBJ2-7, with a possible D match to TRBD1 (5 bases). CDR1 is SGHKS and CDR2 is YYEKEE in the germline V gene (reference sequence). The length of the CDR3 is 14 residues. Trimming took 0 bases from V and 1 from J, leaving 8 bases between them. CDR3 coding DNA: TGTGCCAGCAGCTTGGCGGCAGGGTCCTACGAGCAGTACTTC. Its translation is CASSLAAGSYEQYF.

This clone came up a few times. The same CDR3 is also encoded by other DNA sequences in this sample. The gene calls are TRBV7-9 and TRBJ2-2; D may match TRBD1 or TRBD2 (5 bases each). V was clipped by 5 bases and J by 2 bases, with 12 bases between them. The CDR3 is 15 residues long. Germline loops: CDR1 SEHNR, CDR2 FQNEAQ (reference sequence). The CDR3 DNA reads as TGTGCCAGCAGCCCCGGGACGGGAAACACCGGGGAGCTGTTTTTT. It specifies CASSPGTGNTGELFF. The complete variable domain, with remaining parts taken from reference TRBV7-9 and TRBJ2-2, reads DTGVSQNPRHKITKRGQNVTFRCDPISEHNRLYWYRQTLGQGPEFLTYFQNEAQLEKSRLLSDRFSAERPKGSFSTLEIQRTEQGDSAMYLCASSPGTGNTGELFFGEGSRLTVL.

This clone was counted a single time. The chain employs TRBV19 and TRBJ1-1; D is undetermined. The ends were cut back, 3 bases at V and 0 bases at J, with 11 bases in the middle. The CDR3 contains 15 residues. From germline, CDR1 is LNHDA and CDR2 SQIVND (reference sequence). The CDR3 loop reads CASSIGQPVNTEAFF. DNA of the CDR3: TGTGCCAGTAGTATCGGGCAGCCCGTGAACACTGAAGCTTTCTTT. The full variable domain, its missing parts supplied by reference TRBV19 and TRBJ1-1, is DGGITQSPKYLFRKEGQNVTLSCEQNLNHDAMYWYRQDPGQGLRLIYYSQIVNDFQKGDIAEGYSVSREKKESFPLTVTSAQKNPTAFYLCASSIGQPVNTEAFFGQGTRLTVV.

This clone was seen just once. The chain couples TRBV5-6 to TRBJ1-1, with D possibly matching TRBD1 (6 bases). V gave up 1 base and J gave up 3 bases, with 13 bases separating them. The germline V gene encodes CDR1 SGHDT and CDR2 YYEEEE. The CDR3 length is 15 residues. As DNA, the CDR3 is TGTGCCAGCAGCTTGATGGGGGGCGGGGACACTGAAGCTTTCTTT. It is translated as CASSLMGGGDTEAFF.

This clone was detected once. The rearrangement joins TRBV7-9 to TRBJ2-1; the D gene is possibly TRBD2 (6 bases). The V and J ends lost 8 bases and 10 bases respectively, with 9 bases between them. The CDR3 has 10 amino acids. Germline V gene sequence: CDR1 SEHNR, CDR2 FQNEAQ (reference sequence). CDR3 DNA: TGTGCCAGCGGGGGGTCGGAGCAGTTCTTC. This gives the protein CASGGSEQFF. The variable domain in full, completed from reference TRBV7-9 and TRBJ2-1, reads DTGVSQNPRHKITKRGQNVTFRCDPISEHNRLYWYRQTLGQGPEFLTYFQNEAQLEKSRLLSDRFSAERPKGSFSTLEIQRTEQGDSAMYLCASGGSEQFFGPGTRLTVL.

The rearrangement links TRBV7-9 to TRBJ1-2; D unclear. The CDR3 extends over 15 amino acids. Trimming removed 3 bases at V and 3 bases at J, with 14 bases between. CDR1 SEHNR and CDR2 FQNEAQ come from the germline V gene (reference sequence). The CDR3 region is CASSLVGFRDYGYTF. The DNA for the CDR3 is TGTGCCAGCAGCTTGGTGGGGTTTAGGGACTATGGCTACACCTTC.

This sequence joins TRBV7-8 and TRBJ2-1, with a possible D match to TRBD2 (6 bases). CDR3 size: 14 residues. CDR1 SGHVS and CDR2 FQNEAQ come from the germline V gene. V was cut by 3 bases and J by 6 bases, with 12 bases left in between. CDR3: CASSFRRGGNEQFF. CDR3 bases: TGTGCCAGCAGCTTCCGGAGGGGTGGCAATGAGCAGTTCTTC.

The gene calls are TRBV28 and TRBJ1-1, with D unresolved. V shed 4 bases and J shed 3 bases, with 9 bases lying between them. CDR3 length equals 13 residues. CDR1 MDHEN and CDR2 SYDVKM come from the germline V gene. The DNA of the CDR3 is TGTGCCAGCAGTTCAGCCCCTCACACTGAAGCTTTCTTT. The encoded protein is CASSSAPHTEAFF.

This clone was seen a single time. This chain links TRBV19 with TRBJ1-1; the D gene is possibly TRBD1 (5 bases). The CDR3 has 11 residues. Trimming removed 7 bases from V and 11 bases from J, with 14 bases in between. In germline, CDR1 is LNHDA, CDR2 SQIVND (reference sequence). The CDR3 reads CASTLGRTAFF. As DNA, the CDR3 is TGTGCCAGTACCCTGGGACGGACGGCTTTCTTT.